This is a list of T cell receptor beta chains from one sample in a study of Ad26.COV2.S vaccination and SARS-CoV-2 variants. Some clones are missing from TCRdb's copy, which holds only in-frame ones; the method was immunoSEQ multiplex PCR. This table holds hundreds of thousands of clones, roughly 89% found once. This specimen consisted of peripheral blood, obtained in a trial of Ad26.COV2.S vaccine versus placebo. Receptors originate from a person aged 18-60 years who received the Ad26.COV2.S COVID-19 vaccine or a placebo. Both conserved end residues are part of each CDR3. A row's size may be missing; if present it is once, few, many or a size class.

CDR3 protein | V gene | clone size | J gene
CASSILVGGNQPQHF | TRBV19 | once | TRBJ1-5
CASSRGGNYEQYF | TRBV11-3 | . | TRBJ2-7
CASSLSIQGASYNSPLHF | TRBV27 | . | TRBJ1-6
CASSEGERAVPQPQHF | TRBV2 | once | TRBJ1-5
CASSDYRMGTGRFYGYTF | TRBV6-4 | . | TRBJ1-2
CASRGGGTYEQYF | TRBV27 | . | TRBJ2-7
CASSEPGYSYGYTF | TRBV2 | . | TRBJ1-2
CASSVQGENSPLHF | TRBV19 | . | TRBJ1-6
CASSPSSGGGSYEQYF | TRBV7-9 | . | TRBJ2-7
CASREGTSGDTQYF | TRBV19 | . | TRBJ2-3
CASSLVWGTEAFF | TRBV5-1 | . | TRBJ1-1
CASGRQGWTEAFF | TRBV14 | . | TRBJ1-1